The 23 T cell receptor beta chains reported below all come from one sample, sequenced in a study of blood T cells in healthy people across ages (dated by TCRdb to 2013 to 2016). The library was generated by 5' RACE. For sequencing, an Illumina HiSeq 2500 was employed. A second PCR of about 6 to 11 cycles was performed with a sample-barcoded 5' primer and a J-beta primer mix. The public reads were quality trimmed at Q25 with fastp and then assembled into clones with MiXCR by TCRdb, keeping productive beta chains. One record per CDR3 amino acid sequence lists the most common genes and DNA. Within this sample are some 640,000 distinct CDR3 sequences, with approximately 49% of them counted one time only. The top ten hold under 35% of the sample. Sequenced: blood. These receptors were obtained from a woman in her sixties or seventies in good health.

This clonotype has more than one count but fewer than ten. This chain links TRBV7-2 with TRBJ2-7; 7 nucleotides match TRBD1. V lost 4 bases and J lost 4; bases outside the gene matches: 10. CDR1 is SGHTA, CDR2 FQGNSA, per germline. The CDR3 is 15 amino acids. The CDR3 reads CASSSRQGEGYEQYF. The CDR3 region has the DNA TGTGCCAGCAGCTCCCGACAGGGTGAGGGATACGAGCAGTACTTC.

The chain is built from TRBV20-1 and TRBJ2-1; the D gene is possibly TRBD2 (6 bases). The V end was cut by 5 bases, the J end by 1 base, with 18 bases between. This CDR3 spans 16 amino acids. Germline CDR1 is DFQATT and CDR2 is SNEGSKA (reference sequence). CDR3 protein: CSAPSRTSRSYNEQFF. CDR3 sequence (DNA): TGCAGTGCTCCGTCGAGAACTAGCAGGTCCTACAATGAGCAGTTCTTC.

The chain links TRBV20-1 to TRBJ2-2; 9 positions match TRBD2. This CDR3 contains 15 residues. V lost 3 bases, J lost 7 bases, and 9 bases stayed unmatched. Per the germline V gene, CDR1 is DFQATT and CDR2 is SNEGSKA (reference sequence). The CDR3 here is CSARTAAAGGGELFF. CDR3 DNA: TGCAGTGCTAGGACCGCCGCAGCGGGAGGCGGGGAGCTGTTTTTT.

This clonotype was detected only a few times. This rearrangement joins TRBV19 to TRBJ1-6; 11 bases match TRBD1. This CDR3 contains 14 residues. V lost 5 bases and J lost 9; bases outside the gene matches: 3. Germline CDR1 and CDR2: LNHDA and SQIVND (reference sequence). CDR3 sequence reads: CASSPGQGVSPLHF. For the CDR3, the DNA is TGTGCCAGTAGTCCGGGACAGGGGGTTTCACCCCTCCACTTT.

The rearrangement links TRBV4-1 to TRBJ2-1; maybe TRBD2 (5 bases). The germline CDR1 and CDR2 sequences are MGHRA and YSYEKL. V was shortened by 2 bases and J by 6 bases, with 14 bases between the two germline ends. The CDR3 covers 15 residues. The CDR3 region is CASSQYIAAVNEQFF. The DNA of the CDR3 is TGCGCCAGCAGCCAATACATAGCAGCGGTCAATGAGCAGTTCTTC.

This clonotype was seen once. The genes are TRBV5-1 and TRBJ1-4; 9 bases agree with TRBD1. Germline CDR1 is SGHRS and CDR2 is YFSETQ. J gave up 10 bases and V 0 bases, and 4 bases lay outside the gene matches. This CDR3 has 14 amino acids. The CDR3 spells CASSLEQGARKLFF. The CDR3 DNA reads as TGCGCCAGCAGCTTGGAACAGGGGGCGCGAAAACTGTTTTTT.

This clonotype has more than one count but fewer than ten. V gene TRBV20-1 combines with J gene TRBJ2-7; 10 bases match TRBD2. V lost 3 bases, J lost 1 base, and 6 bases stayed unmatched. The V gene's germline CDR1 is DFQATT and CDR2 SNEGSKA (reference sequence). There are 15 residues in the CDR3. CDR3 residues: CSASVGTSESYEQYF. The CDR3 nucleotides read TGCAGTGCTAGTGTAGGGACTAGCGAATCCTACGAGCAGTACTTC.

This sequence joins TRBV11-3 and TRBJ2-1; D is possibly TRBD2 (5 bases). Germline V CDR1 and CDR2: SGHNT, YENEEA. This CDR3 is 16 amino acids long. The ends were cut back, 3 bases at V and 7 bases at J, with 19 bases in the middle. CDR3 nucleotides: TGTGCCAGCAGCTTCTCCCGGGGATCCTTACGAAATGAGCAGTTCTTC. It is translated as CASSFSRGSLRNEQFF.

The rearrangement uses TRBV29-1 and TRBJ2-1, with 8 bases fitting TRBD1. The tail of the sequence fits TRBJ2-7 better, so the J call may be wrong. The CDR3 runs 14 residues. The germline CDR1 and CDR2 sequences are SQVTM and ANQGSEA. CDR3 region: CSVADRVGLTEQYF. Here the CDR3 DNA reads TGCAGCGTTGCGGACAGGGTAGGTCTCACTGAGCAGTACTTC.

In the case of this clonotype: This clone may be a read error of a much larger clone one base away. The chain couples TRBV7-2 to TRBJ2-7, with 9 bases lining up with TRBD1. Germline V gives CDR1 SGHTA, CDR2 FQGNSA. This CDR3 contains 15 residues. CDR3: CASNLGTGGFYEQYF. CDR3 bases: TGTGCCAGCAACTTAGGCACAGGGGGCTTTTACGAGCAGTACTTC. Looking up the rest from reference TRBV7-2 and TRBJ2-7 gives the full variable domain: GAGVSQSPSNKVTEKGKDVELRCDPISGHTALYWYRQSLGQGLEFLIYFQGNSAPDKSGLPSDRFSAERTGGSVSTLTIQRTQQEDSAVYLCASNLGTGGFYEQYFGPGTRLTVT.

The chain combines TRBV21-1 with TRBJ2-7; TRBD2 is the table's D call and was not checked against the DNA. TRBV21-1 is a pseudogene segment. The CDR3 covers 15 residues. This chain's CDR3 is CASSKGRVRSYEQYF. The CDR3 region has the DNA TGTGCCAGCAGCAAAGGGAGGGTTCGATCCTACGAGCAGTACTTC.

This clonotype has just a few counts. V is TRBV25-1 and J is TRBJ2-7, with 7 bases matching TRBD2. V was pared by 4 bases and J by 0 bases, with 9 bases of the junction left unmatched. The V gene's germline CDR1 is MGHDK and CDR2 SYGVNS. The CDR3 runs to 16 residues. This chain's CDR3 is CASSGILERDSYEQYF. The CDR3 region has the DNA TGTGCCAGCAGTGGGATACTCGAGCGGGACTCCTACGAGCAGTACTTC.

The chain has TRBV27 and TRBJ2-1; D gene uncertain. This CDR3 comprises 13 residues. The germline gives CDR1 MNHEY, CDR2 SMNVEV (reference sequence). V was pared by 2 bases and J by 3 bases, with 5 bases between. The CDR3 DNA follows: TGTGCCAGCAGTTTAAACATCTACAATGAGCAGTTCTTC. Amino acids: CASSLNIYNEQFF.

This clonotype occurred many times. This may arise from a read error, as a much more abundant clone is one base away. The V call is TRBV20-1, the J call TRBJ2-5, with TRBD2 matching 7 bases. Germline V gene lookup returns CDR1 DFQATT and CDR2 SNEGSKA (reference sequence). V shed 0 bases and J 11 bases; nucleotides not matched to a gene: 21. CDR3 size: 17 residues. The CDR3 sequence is CSARDRTSDNDRNEQYF. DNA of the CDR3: TGCAGTGCTAGAGATCGCACTAGCGATAATGATCGTAATGAGCAGTACTTC.

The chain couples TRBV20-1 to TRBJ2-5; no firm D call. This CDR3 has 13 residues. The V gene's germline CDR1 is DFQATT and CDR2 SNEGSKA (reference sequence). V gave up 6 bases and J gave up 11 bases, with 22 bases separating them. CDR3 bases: TGCAGTGCCTATAGCCCGAACTTCTCGGAGCAGTACTTC. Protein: CSAYSPNFSEQYF.

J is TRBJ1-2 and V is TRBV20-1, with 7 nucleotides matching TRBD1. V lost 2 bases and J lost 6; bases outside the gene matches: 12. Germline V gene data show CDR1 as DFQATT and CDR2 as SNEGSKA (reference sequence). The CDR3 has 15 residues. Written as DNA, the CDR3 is TGCAGTGCTAGAAGTTTCCAGACAGGGCGGAATGGCTACACCTTC. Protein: CSARSFQTGRNGYTF.

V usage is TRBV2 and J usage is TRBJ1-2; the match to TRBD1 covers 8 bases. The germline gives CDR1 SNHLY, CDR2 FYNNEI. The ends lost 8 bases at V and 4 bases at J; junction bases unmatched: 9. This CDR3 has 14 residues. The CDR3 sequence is CASSKGTGPYGYTF. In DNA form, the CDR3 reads TGTGCCAGCTCAAAAGGGACAGGCCCCTATGGCTACACCTTC.

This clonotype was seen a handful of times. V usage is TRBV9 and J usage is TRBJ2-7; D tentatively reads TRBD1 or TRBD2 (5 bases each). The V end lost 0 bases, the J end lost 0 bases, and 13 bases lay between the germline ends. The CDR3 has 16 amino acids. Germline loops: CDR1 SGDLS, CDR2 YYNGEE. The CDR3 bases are TGTGCCAGCAGCGTAGATTGGGGACGGAGCTCCTACGAGCAGTACTTC. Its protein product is CASSVDWGRSSYEQYF.

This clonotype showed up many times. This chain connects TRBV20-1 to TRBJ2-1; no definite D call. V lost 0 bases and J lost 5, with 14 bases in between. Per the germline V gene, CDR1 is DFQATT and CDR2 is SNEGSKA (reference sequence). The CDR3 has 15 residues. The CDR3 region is CSARDLSPRNNEQFF. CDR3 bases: TGCAGTGCTAGAGATCTCTCCCCTAGAAACAATGAGCAGTTCTTC.

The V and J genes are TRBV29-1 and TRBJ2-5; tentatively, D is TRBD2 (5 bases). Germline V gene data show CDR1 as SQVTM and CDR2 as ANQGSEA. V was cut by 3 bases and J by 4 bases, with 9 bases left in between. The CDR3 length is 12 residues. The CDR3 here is CSVDEGLETQYF. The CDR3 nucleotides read TGCAGCGTTGATGAGGGTTTAGAGACCCAGTACTTC.

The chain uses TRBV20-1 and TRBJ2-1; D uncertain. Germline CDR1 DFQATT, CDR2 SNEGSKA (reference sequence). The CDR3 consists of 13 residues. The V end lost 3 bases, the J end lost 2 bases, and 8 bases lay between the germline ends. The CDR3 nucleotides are TGCAGTGCTAGGGCTGACACCTACAATGAGCAGTTCTTC. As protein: CSARADTYNEQFF.

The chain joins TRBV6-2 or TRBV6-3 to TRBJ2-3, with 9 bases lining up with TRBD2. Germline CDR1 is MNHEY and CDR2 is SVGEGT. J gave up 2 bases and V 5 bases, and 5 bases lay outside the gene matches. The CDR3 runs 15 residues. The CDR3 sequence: CASSIAGEVTDTQYF. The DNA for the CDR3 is TGTGCCAGCAGTATAGCGGGAGAAGTCACAGATACGCAGTATTTT.

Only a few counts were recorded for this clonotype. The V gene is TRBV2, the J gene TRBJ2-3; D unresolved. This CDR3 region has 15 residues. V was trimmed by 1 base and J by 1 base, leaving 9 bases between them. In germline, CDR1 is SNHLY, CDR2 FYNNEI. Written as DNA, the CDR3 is TGTGCCAGCAGTGAAGACCCCGCGGGCACAGATACGCAGTATTTT. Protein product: CASSEDPAGTDTQYF.